This T cell receptor beta chain was sequenced for a study of shared clonotypes between healthy human individuals. The overall study: Serving as donors were a couple of women and three men, whose ages spanned 18 to 49. CD8 memory received one plate per donor, CD8 naive two, CD4 memory three and CD4 naive three.

There are 15 residues in the CDR3. V trimming: 3 bases; J trimming: 7 bases; junction bases outside the gene matches: 7. The germline V gene has CDR1 SGHTA and CDR2 FQGNSA. Overall study findings and caveats: Specimens sampled were limited to blood, with tissue repertoires likely differing.

Investigators divided CD4+ cells into CD45RA+ naive and CD45RA-negative memory subsets. As for this clone: Its antigen remains unknown.

Clones were read by immunoSEQ multiplex PCR, and TCRdb kept only the in-frame ones, dropping some. The top ten clones hold around 0.13% of a sample with some 2,400,000 clones, approximately 96% of them seen once. The V gene is TRBV7-2, the J gene TRBJ1-5; 9 positions agree with TRBD1. This clonotype was sampled from a man younger than 35 in good health. The sample consisted of naive CD4+ T cells sorted from blood. Subset meaning: CD45RA+ positively selected. CDR3 protein: CASSFGQGSGQPQHF. CDR3 sequence (DNA): TGTGCCAGCAGCTTCGGACAGGGGAGCGGGCAGCCCCAGCATTTT.